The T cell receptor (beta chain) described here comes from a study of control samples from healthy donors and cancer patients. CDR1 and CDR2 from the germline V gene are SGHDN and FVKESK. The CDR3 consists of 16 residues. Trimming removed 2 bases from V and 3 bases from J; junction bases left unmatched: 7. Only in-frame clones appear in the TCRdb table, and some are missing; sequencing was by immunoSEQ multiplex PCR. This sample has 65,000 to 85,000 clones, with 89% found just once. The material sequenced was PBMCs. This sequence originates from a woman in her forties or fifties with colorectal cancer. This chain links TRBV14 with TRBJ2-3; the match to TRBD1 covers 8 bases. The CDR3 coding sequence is TGTGCCAGCAGCCAACCTCGAAGGACAGGGACAGATACGCAGTATTTT. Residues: CASSQPRRTGTDTQYF.